The T cell receptor beta chain described here comes from a study of Graves' ophthalmopathy and Graves' hyperthyroidism (dated by TCRdb to 2016 to 2019). With respect to the entire study: Peripheral blood was collected at initial diagnosis, prior to any treatment. TCR beta repertoire signatures were used to distinguish Graves' ophthalmopathy from Graves' hyperthyroidism and to predict progression to ophthalmopathy. In total, 135 blood samples were TCR-sequenced: 40 to 45 ophthalmopathy, approximately 75 hyperthyroidism and approximately 17 hyperthyroidism-to-ophthalmopathy patients. To explore V-J signatures that distinguish ophthalmopathy from hyperthyroidism, a discovery set of about a hundred patients was enrolled, made up of 40 to 45 with ophthalmopathy and around 57 with stable hyperthyroidism. The independent validation cohort included 18 to 20 hyperthyroidism patients plus 17 patients who later progressed from hyperthyroidism to ophthalmopathy. In about 6 hyperthyroidism patients, T-cell repertoires of thyroid tissue and blood were compared. Once sampling was done, hyperthyroidism patients were given methimazole at a starting dose of 30 mg daily, while ophthalmopathy patients were given high-dose intravenous methylprednisolone. What the work shows at the level of the full study, not this receptor alone: No statistical method was used to set the sample size in advance, and the investigators knew which group each participant was assigned to. Ophthalmopathy was separated from stable hyperthyroidism by the 13-signature model with just under 90% sensitivity and around 81% specificity in cross-validation and with 80%/75% in the test set. In validation, the model predicted ophthalmopathy progression with about 71% sensitivity and roughly 78% specificity; fewer than 15 predicted patients were CT-confirmed with GO in a median of around 6 months. Most of the expanded thyroid clonotypes with a frequency above 0.001 were also detected in blood, and it was suggested that the thyroid immune response may be reflected by blood repertoires.

Per the germline V gene, MNHEY is the CDR1 and SVGEGT is the CDR2. The trim is 2 bases for V and 3 bases for J, with a gap of 7 bases between the germline ends. Measured from the cysteine to the phenylalanine, the CDR3 is 13 residues long. The kept DNA is CDR3 alone, 39 bases in frame from the first base. Hyperthyroidism was defined as stable when no progression to ophthalmopathy occurred within 18 months of follow-up. Hyperthyroidism patients were newly diagnosed, with disease duration under 2 months, and aged 18 to 65 years. Patients with other autoimmune diseases, uncontrolled infections, pregnancy or lactation were excluded from the study. Clinical symptoms, serum thyroxine, TRAb, thyroid ultrasound and orbital computed tomography were used for diagnosis. Ficoll-Paque density gradient centrifugation was used to isolate PBMCs from around 10 ml of fresh peripheral blood. Total RNA was extracted with Trizol reagent and quality-checked on an Agilent 2100 Bioanalyzer.

This clonotype was detected many times. Its antigen is currently not known. No quality values exist for individual bases; no much larger clone is one base distant. TCR beta CDR3 regions were amplified from RNA transcripts for repertoire sequencing. A first-round RT-PCR used HTBI primers with the Qiagen OneStep RT-PCR kit, followed by a second-round multiplex PCR, size selection and purification. Libraries were sequenced paired-end with 100 bp reads on an Illumina HiSeq2000. The original methods were these. SOAPnuke was used to process the reads, throwing out any read that had adapters, had uncalled bases, had a mean Phred below 15, or lacked an exact constant-primer or identifier match. High-quality paired reads were merged with COPE v1.2.5. Each unique nucleotide sequence was treated as a clonotype, and MiTCR v1.1 was used to align the clonotypes to the IMGT TRB V, D and J references. The analysis was limited to V-J combinations with a frequency above 0.0001, which together covered 99.2% of the repertoires. A TCR clonal expansion and chaos score per V-J combination was defined as the ratio of F50 clonal expansion to chaos observed in the TCRdist matrix. Welch's t-statistics and random forest were used to reduce the features to 10 to 15 V-J combinations, which were then used as input to a naive Bayes classifier. The similarity between thyroid and blood repertoires was quantified using the Morisita-Horn index. TCRdb trimmed public reads at Q25 via fastp, called clones via MiXCR and kept in-frame beta chains. Entries are consolidated by CDR3 protein sequence, retaining the most common genes and DNA. The V and J calls here are based on TCRdb, not the publication. This sample lists 400,000 or so distinct CDR3 sequences; 17% were detected once. The ten largest clones represent roughly 2.4% of the sample.

The TCR comes from an adult woman with stable Graves' hyperthyroidism. The chain joins TRBV6-2 or TRBV6-3 to TRBJ1-1; the D gene identity is not certain. Material: peripheral blood. The CDR3 amino acid sequence is: CASSYRSHTEAFF. The base sequence is TGTGCCAGCAGTTACCGGAGTCACACTGAAGCTTTCTTT.